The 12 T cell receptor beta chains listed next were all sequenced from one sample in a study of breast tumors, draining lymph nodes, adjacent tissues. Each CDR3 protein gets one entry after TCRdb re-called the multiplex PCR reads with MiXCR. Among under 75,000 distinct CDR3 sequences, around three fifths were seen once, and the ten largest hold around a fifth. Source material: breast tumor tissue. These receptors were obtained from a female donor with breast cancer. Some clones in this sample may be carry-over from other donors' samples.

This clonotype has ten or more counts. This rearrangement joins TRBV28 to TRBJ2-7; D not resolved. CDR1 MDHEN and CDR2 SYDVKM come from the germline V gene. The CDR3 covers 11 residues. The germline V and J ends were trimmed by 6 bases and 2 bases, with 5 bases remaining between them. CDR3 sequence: CASSRTYEQYF. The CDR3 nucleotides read TGTGCCAGCAGCCGCACCTACGAGCAGTACTTC.

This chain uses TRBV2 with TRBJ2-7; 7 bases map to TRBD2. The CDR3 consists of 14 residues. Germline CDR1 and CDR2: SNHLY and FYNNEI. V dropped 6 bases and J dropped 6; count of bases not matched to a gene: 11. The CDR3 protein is CASRGPGLYSEQYF. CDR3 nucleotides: TGTGCCAGCAGAGGGCCGGGACTATATTCCGAGCAGTACTTC.

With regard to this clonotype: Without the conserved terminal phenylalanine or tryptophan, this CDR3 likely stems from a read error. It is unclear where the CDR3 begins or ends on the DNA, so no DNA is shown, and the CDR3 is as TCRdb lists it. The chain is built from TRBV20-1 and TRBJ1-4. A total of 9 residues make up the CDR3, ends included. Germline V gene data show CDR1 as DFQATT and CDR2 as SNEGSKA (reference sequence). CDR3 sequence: CSATGTSGM.

CDR3 bases: TGTGCCAGCAGTGATGCCGGGACAGCGAACACCGGGGAGCAGTACTTC. Translation: CASSDAGTANTGEQYF. The chain couples TRBV25-1 to TRBJ2-7; 7 nucleotides agree with TRBD1. V trimming: 3 bases; J trimming: 7 bases; junction bases outside the gene matches: 15. The CDR3 has 16 amino acids. The germline V gene encodes CDR1 MGHDK and CDR2 SYGVNS.

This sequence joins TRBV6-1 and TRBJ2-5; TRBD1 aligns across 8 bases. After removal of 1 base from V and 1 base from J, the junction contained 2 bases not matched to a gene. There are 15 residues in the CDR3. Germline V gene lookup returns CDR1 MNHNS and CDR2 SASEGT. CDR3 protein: CASSEGTGLQETQYF. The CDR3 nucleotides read TGTGCCAGCAGTGAAGGGACAGGGCTCCAAGAGACCCAGTACTTC.

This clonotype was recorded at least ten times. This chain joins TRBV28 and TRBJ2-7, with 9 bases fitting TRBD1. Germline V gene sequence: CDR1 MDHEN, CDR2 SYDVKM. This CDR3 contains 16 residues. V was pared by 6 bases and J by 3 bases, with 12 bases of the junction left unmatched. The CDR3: CASREWGGTGIYEQYF. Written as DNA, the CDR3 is TGTGCCAGCAGAGAGTGGGGCGGGACAGGGATCTACGAGCAGTACTTC.

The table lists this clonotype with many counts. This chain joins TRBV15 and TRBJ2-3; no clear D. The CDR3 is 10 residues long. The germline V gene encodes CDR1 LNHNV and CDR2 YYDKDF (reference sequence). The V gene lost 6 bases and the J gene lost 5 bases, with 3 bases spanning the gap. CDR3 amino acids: CATRGDTQYF. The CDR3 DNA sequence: TGTGCCACCAGAGGAGATACGCAGTATTTT.

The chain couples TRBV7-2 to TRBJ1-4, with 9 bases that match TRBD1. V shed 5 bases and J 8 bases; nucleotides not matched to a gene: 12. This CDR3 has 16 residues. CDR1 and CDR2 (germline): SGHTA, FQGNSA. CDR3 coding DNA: TGTGCCAGCAGCCTAAGGACAGGGGTAGAAAACGAAAAACTGTTTTTT. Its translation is CASSLRTGVENEKLFF. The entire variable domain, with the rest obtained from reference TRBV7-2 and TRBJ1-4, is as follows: GAGVSQSPSNKVTEKGKDVELRCDPISGHTALYWYRQSLGQGLEFLIYFQGNSAPDKSGLPSDRFSAERTGGSVSTLTIQRTQQEDSAVYLCASSLRTGVENEKLFFGSGTQLSVL.

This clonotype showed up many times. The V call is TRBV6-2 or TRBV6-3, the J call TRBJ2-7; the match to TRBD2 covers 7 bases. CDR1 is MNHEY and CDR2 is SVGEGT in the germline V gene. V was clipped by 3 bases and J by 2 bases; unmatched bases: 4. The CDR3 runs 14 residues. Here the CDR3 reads CASSYRGGPYEQYF. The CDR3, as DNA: TGTGCCAGCAGTTATAGGGGAGGGCCCTACGAGCAGTACTTC.

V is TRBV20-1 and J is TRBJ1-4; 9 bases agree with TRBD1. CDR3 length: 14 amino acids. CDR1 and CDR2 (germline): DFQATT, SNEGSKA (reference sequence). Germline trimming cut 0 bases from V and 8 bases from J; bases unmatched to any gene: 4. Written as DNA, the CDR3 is TGCAGTGCTAGAGATGGGACAGGGAGGGAAAAACTGTTTTTT. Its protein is CSARDGTGREKLFF.

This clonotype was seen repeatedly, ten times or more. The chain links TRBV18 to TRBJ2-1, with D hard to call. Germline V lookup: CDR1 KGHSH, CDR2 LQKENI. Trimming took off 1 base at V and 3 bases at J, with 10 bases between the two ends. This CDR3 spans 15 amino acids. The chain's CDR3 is CASSPRNGNYNEQFF. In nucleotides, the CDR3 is TGTGCCAGCTCACCACGAAACGGTAACTACAATGAGCAGTTCTTC.

The CDR3 here is CASWPGQGGQETQYF. DNA of the CDR3: TGTGCCAGCTGGCCGGGACAGGGGGGACAAGAGACCCAGTACTTC. This rearrangement joins TRBV2 to TRBJ2-5, with 11 bases lining up with TRBD1. Germline values: CDR1 SNHLY, CDR2 FYNNEI. This CDR3 has 15 amino acids. J lost 2 bases, V lost 8 bases, and 7 bases had no gene match.